The sequence of this TCR beta chain was determined in a study of technical replicates of blood from four donors. Method: immunoSEQ multiplex PCR; TCRdb's copy keeps in-frame clones and lacks some. The sample records more than 65,000 clones, around 97% being singletons. Germline V gene lookup returns CDR1 SGHVS and CDR2 FQNEAQ. Trimming left V 7 bases short and J 7 bases short, with 11 bases between. This CDR3 has 12 residues. The sequenced material came from T cells isolated from PBMCs. The receptor was derived from a human donor in good health. V gene TRBV7-8 combines with J gene TRBJ2-1; TRBD1 is a possible D gene (6 bases). The CDR3 nucleotides are TGTGCCAGCACATTAACAGGGAATGAGCAGTTCTTC. It translates to CASTLTGNEQFF.